These T cell receptor beta chains were read from a single sample in a study of cytomegalovirus exposure and HLA in healthy donors. Clones were read by immunoSEQ multiplex PCR, and TCRdb kept only the in-frame ones, dropping some. The sample comprises more than 80,000 clones, around three fifths of which are singletons, and approximately 16% rests with the top ten. The sample consisted of PBMCs. These receptors came from a woman between 40 and 55 years old in good health and CMV-seropositive. CDR3s include the opening cysteine and the closing phenylalanine or tryptophan.

v_gene	j_gene	CDR3aa
TRBV5-1	TRBJ2-7	CASSRGTGVSYEQYF
TRBV7-2	TRBJ1-4	CASSSQGEKLFF
TRBV30	TRBJ2-7	CAWRPPRDRAYEQYF
TRBV13	TRBJ1-1	CASSSGTENMNTEAFF
TRBV4-1	TRBJ2-5	CASSPAGVDQETQYF
TRBV4-3	TRBJ2-5	CASSQEYGPGKETQYF
TRBV10-3	TRBJ2-1	CAISDLAGNAYNEQFF
TRBV9	TRBJ2-1	CASSVAPGLAGGEQFF
TRBV19	TRBJ2-4	CASSRGLAKNIQYF
TRBV7-2	TRBJ2-3	CASSRRGNTQYF
TRBV27	TRBJ2-2	CASSFRETGLGGELFF
TRBV28	TRBJ2-3	CASNSAGTDTDTQYF
TRBV19	TRBJ2-7	CASRSTGGDYEQYF
TRBV6-5	TRBJ1-2	CASSYSSGRSGYTF
TRBV7-2	TRBJ1-1	CASRGGTVATEAFF
TRBV5-1	TRBJ2-1	CASSLGAGGRNLNEQFF
TRBV2	TRBJ1-5	CAVTGTGEQPQHF
TRBV27	TRBJ2-5	CASSFRQPSQETQYF
TRBV5-6	TRBJ2-7	CASSGGDREIYEQYF
TRBV2	TRBJ2-3	CASSSGSTDTQYF
TRBV2	TRBJ1-3	CASSDAGSLTNTIYF
TRBV6-1	TRBJ1-5	CASSDPGRVQPQHF
TRBV2	TRBJ2-1	CASSRTSGRITYNEQFF
TRBV7-9	TRBJ1-2	CASSSRDRAGLNYGYTF
TRBV6-6	TRBJ2-7	CASSLGLAGGYEQYF
TRBV7-9	TRBJ1-1	CASSPQGSYTEAFF
TRBV7-8	TRBJ1-5	CASSLGPGVGDQPQHF
TRBV6-5	TRBJ1-2	CASSPDRGNYGYTF
TRBV30	TRBJ2-3	CAWSVRGQNTDTQYF
TRBV6-5	TRBJ2-5	CASSYDGRETQYF
TRBV28	TRBJ1-1	CASSLVDRRNTEAFF
TRBV19	TRBJ1-5	CASRHRGDQPQHF
TRBV7-9	TRBJ1-1	CASSPVIDDRPGRAFF
TRBV4-3	TRBJ1-1	CASSQEGVYTEAFF
TRBV5-6	TRBJ2-2	CASSLAGGPHGELFF
TRBV18	TRBJ1-4	CASSPQDRANEKLFF
TRBV29-1	TRBJ2-6	CSVRGAGANVLTF
TRBV27	TRBJ1-5	CASSLLGGYSNQPQHF
TRBV7-9	TRBJ1-3	CASSPLESGNTIYF
TRBV18	TRBJ2-7	CASSPSGREYEQYF
TRBV5-6	TRBJ2-2	CASSFLAGGNTGELFF
TRBV9	TRBJ2-5	CASSVDVGGQETQYF
TRBV27	TRBJ2-7	CASSSVTGFHEQYF
TRBV10-3	TRBJ2-1	CATQTSGSLVEQFF
TRBV11-2	TRBJ2-5	CASSRPRAGQETQYF
TRBV19	TRBJ2-1	CASSSLLAGPSYEQFF
TRBV30	TRBJ2-4	CAWSVGGLAGTKNIQYF
TRBV10-3	TRBJ1-2	CAISEPVENYDYTF
TRBV19	TRBJ2-7	CASSTDRGDEQYF
TRBV5-1	TRBJ1-4	CASRPFSGTSDEKLFF